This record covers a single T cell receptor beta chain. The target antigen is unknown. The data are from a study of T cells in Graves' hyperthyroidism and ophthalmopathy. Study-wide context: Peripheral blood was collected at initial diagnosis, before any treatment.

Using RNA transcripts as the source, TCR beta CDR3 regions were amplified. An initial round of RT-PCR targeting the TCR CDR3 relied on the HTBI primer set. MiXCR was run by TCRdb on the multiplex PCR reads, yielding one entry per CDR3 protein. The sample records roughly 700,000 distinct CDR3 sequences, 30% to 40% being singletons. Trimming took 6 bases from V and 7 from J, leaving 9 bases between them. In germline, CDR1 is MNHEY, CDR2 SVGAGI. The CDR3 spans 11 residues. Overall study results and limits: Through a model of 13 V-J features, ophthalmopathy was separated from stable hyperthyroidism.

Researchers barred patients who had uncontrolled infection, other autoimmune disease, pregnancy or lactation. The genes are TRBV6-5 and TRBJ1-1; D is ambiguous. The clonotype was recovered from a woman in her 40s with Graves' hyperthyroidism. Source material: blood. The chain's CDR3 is CASSPTYEAFF. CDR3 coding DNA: TGTGCCAGCAGCCCGACCTATGAAGCTTTCTTT.